These 24 T cell receptor beta chains came from one sample sequenced in a study of blood T cell repertoires in COVID-19. The table came from immunoSEQ multiplex PCR; TCRdb's copy has only in-frame clones and leaves some out. The table has around 300,000 clones, approximately 89% seen once. The sample consisted of PBMCs or T cells enriched from blood (not recorded which). These receptors originate from a woman aged 55-69 years who had recovered from COVID-19.

The CDR3 protein is CASTEGGATDTQYF. The CDR3 nucleotides are TGTGCCAGCACCGAGGGAGGGGCCACAGATACGCAGTATTTT. The chain joins TRBV6-5 to TRBJ2-3, with TRBD2 matching over 7 bases. Unmatched junction bases numbered 6, after V lost 7 bases and J lost 2 bases. Germline CDR1 is MNHEY and CDR2 is SVGAGI. The CDR3 is 14 amino acids.

The chain has TRBV2 and TRBJ2-1, with 9 bases matching TRBD1. Germline CDR1 reads SNHLY; CDR2 reads FYNNEI. This CDR3 is 15 amino acids long. V shed 6 bases, J shed 7 bases, and the junction held 10 bases outside the gene matches. This CDR3 reads CASRPPGQGRNEQFF. As DNA, the CDR3 is TGTGCCAGCAGGCCCCCGGGACAGGGTCGGAATGAGCAGTTCTTC.

Only one count was recorded for this clone. The CDR3 region is CASREGGEKLFF. The CDR3 DNA reads as TGTGCCAGCAGGGAAGGGGGTGAAAAACTGTTTTTT. V and J are TRBV7-9 and TRBJ1-4; D is perhaps TRBD1 (6 bases). The germline V and J ends were trimmed by 6 bases and 7 bases, with 9 bases remaining between them. The CDR3 loop spans 12 amino acids. CDR1 and CDR2 (germline): SEHNR, FQNEAQ (reference sequence).

This sequence joins TRBV2 and TRBJ1-4; D may be TRBD1 (6 bases). This CDR3 comprises 15 residues. The germline gives CDR1 SNHLY, CDR2 FYNNEI. Trimming shortened V by 1 base and J by 5 bases, and 11 bases separated the two germline ends. The CDR3 region has the DNA TGTGCCAGCAGTGAAGGGGGACAAGGAAATGAAAAACTGTTTTTT. This translates into CASSEGGQGNEKLFF.

The chain recombines TRBV6-5 with TRBJ2-3, with D possibly being TRBD2 (6 bases). This CDR3 contains 13 residues. V lost 6 bases to trimming and J lost 6 bases, with 13 bases between them. Germline-derived CDR1 and CDR2 are MNHEY and SVGAGI. The CDR3 loop reads CASRDGGDDTQYF. The CDR3 nucleotides are TGTGCCAGCAGGGACGGGGGTGATGATACGCAGTATTTT.

The V and J genes are TRBV5-8 and TRBJ1-1, with 7 bases fitting TRBD1. Germline values: CDR1 SGHTS, CDR2 YDEGEE. The V segment lost 7 bases and the J segment 1 base; nucleotides outside the gene matches: 13. The CDR3 is made up of 16 amino acids. In DNA, the CDR3 is TGTGCCAGCGGAAGGGGACAGCCGTCCACGAACACTGAAGCTTTCTTT. Translated, it gives CASGRGQPSTNTEAFF. Complete variable domain (other parts from reference TRBV5-8 and TRBJ1-1): EAGVTQSPTHLIKTRGQQATLRCSPISGHTSVYWYQQALGLGLQFLLWYDEGEERNRGNFPPRFSGRQFPNYSSELNVNALELEDSALYLCASGRGQPSTNTEAFFGQGTRLTVV.

This clone was counted once. J is TRBJ1-3 and V is TRBV2; D is possibly TRBD1 (5 bases). Trimming left V 8 bases short and J 4 bases short, with 18 bases between. The CDR3 covers 15 residues. CDR1 and CDR2 (germline): SNHLY, FYNNEI. The CDR3, as DNA: TGTGCCAGCCGGGCGACAGACATACCGGGAAACACCATATATTTT. It codes for CASRATDIPGNTIYF.

V usage is TRBV6-2 or TRBV6-3 and J usage is TRBJ2-7; 13 nucleotides agree with TRBD2. Trimming took 1 base from V and 2 from J; bases not matched to a gene: 14. The CDR3 sequence is 20 residues long. Germline values: CDR1 MNHEY, CDR2 SVGEGT. Here the CDR3 reads CASSYLYEFWTSGRTYEQYF. CDR3 nucleotides: TGTGCCAGCAGTTACTTGTATGAATTCTGGACTAGCGGGAGAACCTACGAGCAGTACTTC.

This clone was recorded only once. The rearrangement uses TRBV7-9 and TRBJ2-1; 8 nucleotides agree with TRBD2. Germline-derived CDR1 and CDR2 are SEHNR and FQNEAQ (reference sequence). Trimming at V came to 6 bases and at J to 7 bases, leaving 11 bases not matched to a gene. The CDR3 is 15 residues long. CDR3 loop: CASSLQAGGRNEQFF. The DNA of the CDR3 is TGTGCCAGCAGTCTTCAGGCGGGAGGTAGGAATGAGCAGTTCTTC.

The V call is TRBV27, the J call TRBJ2-7; tentative D call: TRBD1 (6 bases). CDR1 is MNHEY, CDR2 SMNVEV, per germline (reference sequence). CDR3 length: 15 residues. Trimming stripped 1 base from V and 4 bases from J, with 14 bases between. In DNA, the CDR3 is TGTGCCAGCAGTTTATTTTACAGGGAACTGTACGAGCAGTACTTC. It specifies CASSLFYRELYEQYF.

The chain carries TRBV19 and TRBJ1-4; 7 nucleotides agree with TRBD1. V dropped 5 bases and J dropped 2; count of bases not matched to a gene: 2. The CDR3 has 14 residues. Per the germline V gene, CDR1 is LNHDA and CDR2 is SQIVND (reference sequence). The CDR3 is CASSSQGTNEKLFF. CDR3 DNA: TGTGCCAGTAGTTCACAGGGGACTAATGAAAAACTGTTTTTT.

This clone was counted a few times. CDR3 region: CAISASIGGVDTEAFF. CDR3 DNA: TGTGCCATCAGTGCATCAATCGGAGGGGTCGACACTGAAGCTTTCTTT. V gene TRBV10-3 combines with J gene TRBJ1-1; possibly TRBD1 for D (5 bases). Trimming took off 4 bases at V and 3 bases at J, with 18 bases between the two ends. CDR3 length equals 16 residues. Germline V gene sequence: CDR1 ENHRY, CDR2 SYGVKD.

The rearrangement joins TRBV28 to TRBJ1-6; D is uncertain. V was clipped by 3 bases and J by 7 bases, with 16 bases between them. The CDR3 totals 16 residues. Germline values: CDR1 MDHEN, CDR2 SYDVKM. CDR3 in DNA: TGTGCCAGCAGTTTGACGGGATGGACGGGGAATTCACCCCTCCACTTT. Translated, it gives CASSLTGWTGNSPLHF.

The CDR3 reads CASSFWQGTYEQYF. The CDR3 nucleotides read TGTGCCAGCAGCTTTTGGCAGGGGACCTACGAGCAGTACTTC. The chain carries TRBV5-5 and TRBJ2-7; possible D gene TRBD1, 6 bases. V shed 2 bases and J shed 2 bases, with 11 bases lying between them. Germline CDR1 SGHKS, CDR2 YYEKEE (reference sequence). CDR3 length equals 14 residues. Combining the CDR3 with reference TRBV5-5 and TRBJ2-7 gives the whole variable domain DAGVTQSPTHLIKTRGQQVTLRCSPISGHKSVSWYQQVLGQGPQFIFQYYEKEERGRGNFPDRFSARQFPNYSSELNVNALLLGDSALYLCASSFWQGTYEQYFGPGTRLTVT.

This clone was picked up one time. The J gene is TRBJ2-1, the V gene TRBV6-1, with 9 bases that match TRBD2. Germline trimming cut 4 bases from V and 1 base from J; bases unmatched to any gene: 5. This CDR3 is 16 amino acids long. Per the germline V gene, CDR1 is MNHNS and CDR2 is SASEGT. Here the CDR3 reads CASSGPLAGSYNEQFF. The CDR3 nucleotides read TGTGCCAGCAGTGGCCCACTAGCGGGTTCCTACAATGAGCAGTTCTTC.

The J gene is TRBJ2-5, the V gene TRBV5-6, with 9 positions matching TRBD2. V dropped 0 bases and J dropped 0; count of bases not matched to a gene: 6. The CDR3 covers 17 residues. CDR1 is SGHDT, CDR2 YYEEEE, per germline. The CDR3: CASSLVRSGGHQETQYF. The CDR3 nucleotides are TGTGCCAGCAGCTTGGTACGTAGCGGGGGTCACCAAGAGACCCAGTACTTC.

This chain links TRBV2 with TRBJ2-3; 8 nucleotides agree with TRBD2. The V and J ends lost 4 bases and 1 base, in that order; junction bases with no gene match: 4. The germline V gene has CDR1 SNHLY and CDR2 FYNNEI. The CDR3 is 15 amino acids. CDR3 amino acids: CASSVSLAGTDTQYF. CDR3 coding DNA: TGTGCCAGCAGTGTGTCACTAGCGGGCACAGATACGCAGTATTTT.

V is TRBV27 and J is TRBJ1-5; 7 bases map to TRBD1. The CDR3 covers 16 residues. CDR1 is MNHEY, CDR2 SMNVEV, per germline (reference sequence). The V segment lost 4 bases and the J segment 2 bases; nucleotides outside the gene matches: 8. CDR3 in DNA: TGTGCCAGCAGTTACGAAGGGGGCAGGGGCAATCAGCCCCAGCATTTT. Translated, it gives CASSYEGGRGNQPQHF.

This chain links TRBV2 with TRBJ1-2, with 9 bases matching TRBD1. The CDR3 runs 17 residues. Germline V gene data show CDR1 as SNHLY and CDR2 as FYNNEI. V dropped 8 bases and J dropped 5; count of bases not matched to a gene: 18. The CDR3 sequence is CASGGGTGSSWVYGYTF. CDR3 DNA sequence: TGTGCCAGCGGAGGTGGGACAGGGTCGTCCTGGGTTTATGGCTACACCTTC.

V gene TRBV9 combines with J gene TRBJ1-5; a weak D match, TRBD1 (6 bases). CDR1 is SGDLS and CDR2 is YYNGEE in the germline V gene. The germline V and J ends were trimmed by 2 bases and 11 bases, with 17 bases remaining between them. The CDR3 has 14 amino acids. The CDR3 loop is CASSVAGSSGAQHF. CDR3 sequence (DNA): TGTGCCAGCAGCGTCGCGGGCTCCTCAGGGGCCCAGCATTTT.

This clone was seen a single time. The J gene is TRBJ2-2, the V gene TRBV10-1, with 11 bases aligning to TRBD1. Germline V gene sequence: CDR1 WNHNN, CDR2 SYGVQD (reference sequence). Unmatched junction bases numbered 13, after V lost 3 bases and J lost 7 bases. CDR3 length: 18 amino acids. CDR3 coding DNA: TGCGCCAGCAGTGATACCTTCGAGGACAGGGGGCATAGCGGGGAGCTGTTTTTT. Translated: CASSDTFEDRGHSGELFF.

The V call is TRBV7-8, the J call TRBJ1-5, with D perhaps TRBD1 (5 bases). The CDR3 covers 15 residues. The V gene lost 5 bases and the J gene lost 7 bases, with 18 bases spanning the gap. Germline V gene sequence: CDR1 SGHVS, CDR2 FQNEAQ. Written as DNA, the CDR3 is TGTGCCAGCAGCGCCATGAGGACATTAGACCAGCCCCAGCATTTT. Protein product: CASSAMRTLDQPQHF.

CDR3 in amino acids: CASSFGTASRETQYF. CDR3 sequence (DNA): TGTGCCAGCAGCTTCGGGACAGCGAGTCGAGAGACCCAGTACTTC. The rearrangement joins TRBV11-1 to TRBJ2-5; TRBD1 aligns across 7 bases. V lost 3 bases to trimming and J lost 4 bases; unmatched junction nucleotides: 8. Germline CDR1 is SGHAT and CDR2 is FQDESV (reference sequence). The CDR3 is made up of 15 amino acids.

The gene calls are TRBV6-5 and TRBJ2-7, with 7 bases identical to TRBD2. The J segment lost 4 bases and the V segment lost 7 bases, leaving 4 bases of the junction unmatched. CDR3 length: 12 amino acids. Germline CDR1 MNHEY, CDR2 SVGAGI. CDR3 region: CASTRREYEQYF. The CDR3 nucleotides are TGTGCCAGCACCAGGCGGGAGTACGAGCAGTACTTC.